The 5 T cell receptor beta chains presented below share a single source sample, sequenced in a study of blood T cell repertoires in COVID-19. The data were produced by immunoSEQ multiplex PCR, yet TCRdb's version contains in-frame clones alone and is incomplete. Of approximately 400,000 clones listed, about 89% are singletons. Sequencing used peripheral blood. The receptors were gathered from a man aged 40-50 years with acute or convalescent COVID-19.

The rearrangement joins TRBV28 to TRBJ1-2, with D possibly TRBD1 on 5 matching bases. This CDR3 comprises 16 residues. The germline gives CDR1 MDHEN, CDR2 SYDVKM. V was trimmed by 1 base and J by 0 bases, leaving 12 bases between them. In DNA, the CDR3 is TGTGCCAGCAGTTTATTCGCAGGGCATACTAACTATGGCTACACCTTC. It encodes CASSLFAGHTNYGYTF.

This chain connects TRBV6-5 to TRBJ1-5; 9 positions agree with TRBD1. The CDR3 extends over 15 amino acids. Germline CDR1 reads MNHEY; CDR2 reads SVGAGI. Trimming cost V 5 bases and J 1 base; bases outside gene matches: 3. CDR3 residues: CASSPQGASNQPQHF. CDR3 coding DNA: TGTGCCAGCAGTCCACAGGGGGCGAGCAATCAGCCCCAGCATTTT.

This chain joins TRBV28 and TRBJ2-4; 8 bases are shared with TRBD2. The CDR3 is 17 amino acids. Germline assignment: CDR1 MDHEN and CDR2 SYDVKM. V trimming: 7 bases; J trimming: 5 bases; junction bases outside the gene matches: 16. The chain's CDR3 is CASTPYPPAGVENIQYF. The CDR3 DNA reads TGTGCCAGCACCCCATACCCCCCAGCGGGAGTTGAAAACATTCAGTACTTC.

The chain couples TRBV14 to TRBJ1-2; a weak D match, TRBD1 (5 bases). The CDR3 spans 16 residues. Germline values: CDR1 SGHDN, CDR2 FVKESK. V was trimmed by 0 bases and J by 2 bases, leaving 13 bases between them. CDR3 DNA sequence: TGTGCCAGCAGCCAAGATCGGCGGGACGAGAACTATGGCTACACCTTC. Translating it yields CASSQDRRDENYGYTF.

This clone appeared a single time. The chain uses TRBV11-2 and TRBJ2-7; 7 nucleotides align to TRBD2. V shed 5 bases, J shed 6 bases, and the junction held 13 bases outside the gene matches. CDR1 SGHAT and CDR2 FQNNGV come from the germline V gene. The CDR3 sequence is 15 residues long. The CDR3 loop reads CASSPISGPIFEQYF. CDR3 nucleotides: TGTGCCAGCAGCCCCATTAGCGGGCCCATCTTCGAGCAGTACTTC.